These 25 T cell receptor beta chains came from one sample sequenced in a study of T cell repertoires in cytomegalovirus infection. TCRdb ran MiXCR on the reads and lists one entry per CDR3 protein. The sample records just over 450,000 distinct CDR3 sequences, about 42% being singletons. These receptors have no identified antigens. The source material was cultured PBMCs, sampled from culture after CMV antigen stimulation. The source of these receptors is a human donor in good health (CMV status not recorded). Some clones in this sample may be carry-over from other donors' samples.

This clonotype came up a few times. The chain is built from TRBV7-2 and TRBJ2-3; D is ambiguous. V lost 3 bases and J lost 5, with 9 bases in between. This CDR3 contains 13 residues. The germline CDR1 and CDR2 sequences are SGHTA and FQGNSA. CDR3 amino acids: CASSFRRIDTQYF. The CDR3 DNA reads TGTGCCAGCAGCTTCCGCCGCATAGATACGCAGTATTTT.

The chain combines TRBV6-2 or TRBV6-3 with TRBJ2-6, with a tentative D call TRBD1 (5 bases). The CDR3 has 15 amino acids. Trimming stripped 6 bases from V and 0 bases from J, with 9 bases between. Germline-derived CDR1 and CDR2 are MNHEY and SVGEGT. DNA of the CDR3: TGTGCCAGCAGCCGACAGACCTCTGGGGCCAACGTCCTGACTTTC. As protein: CASSRQTSGANVLTF.

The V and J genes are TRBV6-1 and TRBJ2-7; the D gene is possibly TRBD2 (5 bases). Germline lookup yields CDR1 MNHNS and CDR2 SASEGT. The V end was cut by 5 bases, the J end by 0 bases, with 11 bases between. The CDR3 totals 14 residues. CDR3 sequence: CASSFLGVSYEQYF. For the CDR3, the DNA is TGTGCCAGCAGTTTCCTCGGGGTCTCCTACGAGCAGTACTTC.

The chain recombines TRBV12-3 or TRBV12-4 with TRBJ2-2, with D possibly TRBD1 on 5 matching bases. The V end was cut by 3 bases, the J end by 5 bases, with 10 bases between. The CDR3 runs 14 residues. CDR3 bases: TGTGCCAGCAGTTTCCGACAGTTAACCGGGGAGCTGTTTTTT. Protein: CASSFRQLTGELFF.

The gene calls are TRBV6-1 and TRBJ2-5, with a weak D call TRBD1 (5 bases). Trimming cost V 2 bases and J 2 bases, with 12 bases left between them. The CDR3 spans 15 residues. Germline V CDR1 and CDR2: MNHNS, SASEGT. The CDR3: CASSEMGRTQETQYF. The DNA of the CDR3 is TGTGCCAGCAGTGAAATGGGTAGGACACAAGAGACCCAGTACTTC.

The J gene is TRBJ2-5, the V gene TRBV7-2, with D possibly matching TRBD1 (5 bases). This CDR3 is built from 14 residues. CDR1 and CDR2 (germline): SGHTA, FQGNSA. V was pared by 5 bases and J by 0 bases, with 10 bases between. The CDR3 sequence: CASSPTRDQETQYF. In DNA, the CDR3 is TGTGCCAGCAGCCCCACCAGGGACCAAGAGACCCAGTACTTC. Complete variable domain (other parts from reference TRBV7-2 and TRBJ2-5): GAGVSQSPSNKVTEKGKDVELRCDPISGHTALYWYRQSLGQGLEFLIYFQGNSAPDKSGLPSDRFSAERTGGSVSTLTIQRTQQEDSAVYLCASSPTRDQETQYFGPGTRLLVL.

The CDR3 loop reads CASSRVREETQYF. For the CDR3, the DNA is TGTGCCAGCTCGAGGGTACGGGAGGAGACCCAGTACTTC. The chain uses TRBV18 and TRBJ2-5, with D possibly matching TRBD2 (6 bases). The germline V and J ends were trimmed by 6 bases and 5 bases, with 13 bases remaining between them. The CDR3 is 13 amino acids. Germline V gives CDR1 KGHSH, CDR2 LQKENI.

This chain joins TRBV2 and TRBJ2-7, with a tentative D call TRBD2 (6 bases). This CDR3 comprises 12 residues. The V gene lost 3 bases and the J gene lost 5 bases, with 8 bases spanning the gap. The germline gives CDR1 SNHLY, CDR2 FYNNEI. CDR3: CASSDGGNEQYF. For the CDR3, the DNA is TGTGCCAGCAGTGACGGGGGAAACGAGCAGTACTTC. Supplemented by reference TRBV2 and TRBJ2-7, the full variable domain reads EPEVTQTPSHQVTQMGQEVILRCVPISNHLYFYWYRQILGQKVEFLVSFYNNEISEKSEIFDDQFSVERPDGSNFTLKIRSTKLEDSAMYFCASSDGGNEQYFGPGTRLTVT.

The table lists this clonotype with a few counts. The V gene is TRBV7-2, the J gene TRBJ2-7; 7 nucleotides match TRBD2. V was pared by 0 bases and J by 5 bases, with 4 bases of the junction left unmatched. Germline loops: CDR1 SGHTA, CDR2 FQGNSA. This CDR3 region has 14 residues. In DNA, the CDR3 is TGTGCCAGCAGCTTAGCGGGAGGGCTGCACGAGCAGTACTTC. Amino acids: CASSLAGGLHEQYF.

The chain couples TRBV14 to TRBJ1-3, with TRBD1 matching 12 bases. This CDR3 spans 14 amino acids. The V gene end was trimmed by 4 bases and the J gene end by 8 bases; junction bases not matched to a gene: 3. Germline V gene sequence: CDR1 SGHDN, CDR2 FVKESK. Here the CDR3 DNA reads TGTGCCAGCAGCCGGGGACAGGGGGCAGACACCATATATTTT. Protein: CASSRGQGADTIYF.

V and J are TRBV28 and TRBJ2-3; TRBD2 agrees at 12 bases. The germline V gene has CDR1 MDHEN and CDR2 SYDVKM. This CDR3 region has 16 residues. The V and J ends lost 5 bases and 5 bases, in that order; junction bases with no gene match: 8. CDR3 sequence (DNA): TGTGCCAGCAGTGATCGACTAGCGGGGGATGGAGATACGCAGTATTTT. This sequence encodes CASSDRLAGDGDTQYF.

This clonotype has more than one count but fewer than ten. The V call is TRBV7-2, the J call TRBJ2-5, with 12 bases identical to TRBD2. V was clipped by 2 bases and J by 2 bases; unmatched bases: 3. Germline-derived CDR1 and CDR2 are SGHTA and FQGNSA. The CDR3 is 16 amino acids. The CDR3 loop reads CASSLSLAGGQETQYF. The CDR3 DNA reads TGTGCCAGCAGCTTATCCCTAGCGGGAGGGCAAGAGACCCAGTACTTC.

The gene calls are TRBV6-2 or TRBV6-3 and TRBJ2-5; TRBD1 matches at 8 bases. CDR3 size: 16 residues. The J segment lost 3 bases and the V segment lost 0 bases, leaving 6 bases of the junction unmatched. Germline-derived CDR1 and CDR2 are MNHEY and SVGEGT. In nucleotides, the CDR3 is TGTGCCAGCAGTTACTCCGGACAGGGACTTAAAGAGACCCAGTACTTC. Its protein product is CASSYSGQGLKETQYF.

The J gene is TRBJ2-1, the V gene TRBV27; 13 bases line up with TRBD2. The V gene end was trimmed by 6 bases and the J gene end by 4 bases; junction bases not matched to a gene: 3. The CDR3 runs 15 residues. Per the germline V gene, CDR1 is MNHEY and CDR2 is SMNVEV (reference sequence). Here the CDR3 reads CASRRGLAGYNEQFF. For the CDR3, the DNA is TGTGCCAGCAGACGGGGACTAGCGGGATACAATGAGCAGTTCTTC.

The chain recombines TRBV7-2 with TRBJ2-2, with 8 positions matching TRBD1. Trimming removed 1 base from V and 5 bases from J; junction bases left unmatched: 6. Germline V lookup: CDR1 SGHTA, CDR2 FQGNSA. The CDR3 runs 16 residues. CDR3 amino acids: CASSLVGTGYTGELFF. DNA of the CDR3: TGTGCCAGCAGCTTAGTGGGGACAGGATATACCGGGGAGCTGTTTTTT.

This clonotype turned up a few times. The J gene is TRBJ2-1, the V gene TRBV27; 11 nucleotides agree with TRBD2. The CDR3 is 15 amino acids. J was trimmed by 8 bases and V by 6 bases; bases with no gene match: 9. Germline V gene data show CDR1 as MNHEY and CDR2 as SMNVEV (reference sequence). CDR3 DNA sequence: TGTGCCAGCAGGCCCGCCCGGACTAGCGGGCATGAGCAGTTCTTC. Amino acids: CASRPARTSGHEQFF.

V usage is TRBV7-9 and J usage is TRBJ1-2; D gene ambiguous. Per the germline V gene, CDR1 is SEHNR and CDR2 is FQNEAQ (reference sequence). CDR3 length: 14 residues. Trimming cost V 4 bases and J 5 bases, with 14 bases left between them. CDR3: CASSSHTNSYGYTF. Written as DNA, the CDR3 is TGTGCCAGCAGCTCCCACACGAACAGTTATGGCTACACCTTC.

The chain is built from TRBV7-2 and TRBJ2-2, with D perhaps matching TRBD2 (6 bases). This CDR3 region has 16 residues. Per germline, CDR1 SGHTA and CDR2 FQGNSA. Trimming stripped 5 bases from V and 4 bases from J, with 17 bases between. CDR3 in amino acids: CASSRVAGTFTGELFF. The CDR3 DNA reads TGTGCCAGCAGCCGGGTCGCTGGGACTTTCACCGGGGAGCTGTTTTTT.

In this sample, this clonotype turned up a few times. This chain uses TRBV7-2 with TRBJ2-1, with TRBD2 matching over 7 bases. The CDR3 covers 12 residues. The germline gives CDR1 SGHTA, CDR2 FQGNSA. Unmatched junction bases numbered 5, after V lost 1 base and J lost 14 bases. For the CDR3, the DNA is TGTGCCAGCAGCTTAGGAGGGCGGGAGAAGTTCTTC. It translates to CASSLGGREKFF.

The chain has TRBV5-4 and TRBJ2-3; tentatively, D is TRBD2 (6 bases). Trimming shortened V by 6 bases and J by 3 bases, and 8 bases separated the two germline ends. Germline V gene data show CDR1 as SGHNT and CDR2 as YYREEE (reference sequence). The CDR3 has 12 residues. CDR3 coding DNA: TGTGCCAGCAATAGCGGAACAGATACGCAGTATTTT. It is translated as CASNSGTDTQYF.

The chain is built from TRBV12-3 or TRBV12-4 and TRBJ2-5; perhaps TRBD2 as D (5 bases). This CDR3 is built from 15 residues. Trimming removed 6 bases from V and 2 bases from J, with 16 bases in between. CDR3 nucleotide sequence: TGTGCCAGCAGAAAGCTCGACTACCTACAAGAGACCCAGTACTTC. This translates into CASRKLDYLQETQYF.

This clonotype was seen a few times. In DNA, the CDR3 is TGTGCCATCAGTGAGTTCAGGGGGGATCGAGAGACCCAGTACTTC. Encoded protein: CAISEFRGDRETQYF. The chain joins TRBV10-3 to TRBJ2-5, with D possibly TRBD1 on 7 matching bases. Trimming shortened V by 1 base and J by 4 bases, and 13 bases separated the two germline ends. Per germline, CDR1 ENHRY and CDR2 SYGVKD. The CDR3 spans 15 residues.

This CDR3 is CATSELSLLNRALLLTGANVLTF. CDR3 sequence (DNA): TGTGCCACCAGTGAACTGTCCCTGCTGAACAGGGCATTGCTCCTAACGGGGGCCAACGTCCTGACTTTC. The rearrangement links TRBV24-1 to TRBJ2-6; possibly TRBD1 for D (6 bases). The CDR3 spans 23 residues. With 4 bases removed from V and 4 bases from J, the gap between germline ends came to 34 bases. Germline CDR1 KGHDR, CDR2 SFDVKD.

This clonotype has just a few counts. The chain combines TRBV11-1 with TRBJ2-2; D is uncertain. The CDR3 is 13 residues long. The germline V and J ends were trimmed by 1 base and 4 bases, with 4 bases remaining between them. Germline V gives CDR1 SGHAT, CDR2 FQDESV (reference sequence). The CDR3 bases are TGTGCCAGCAGCTTAGAGAGCACCGGGGAGCTGTTTTTT. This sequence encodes CASSLESTGELFF. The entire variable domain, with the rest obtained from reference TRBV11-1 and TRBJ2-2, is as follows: EAEVAQSPRYKITEKSQAVAFWCDPISGHATLYWYRQILGQGPELLVQFQDESVVDDSQLPKDRFSAERLKGVDSTLKIQPAELGDSAMYLCASSLESTGELFFGEGSRLTVL.

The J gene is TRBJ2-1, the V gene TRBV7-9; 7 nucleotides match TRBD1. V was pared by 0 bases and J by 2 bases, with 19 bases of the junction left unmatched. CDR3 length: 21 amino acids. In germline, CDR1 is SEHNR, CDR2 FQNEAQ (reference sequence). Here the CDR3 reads CASSLAKVLFGWQGAYNEQFF. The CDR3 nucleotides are TGTGCCAGCAGCTTAGCGAAGGTCTTATTCGGTTGGCAGGGGGCCTACAATGAGCAGTTCTTC.